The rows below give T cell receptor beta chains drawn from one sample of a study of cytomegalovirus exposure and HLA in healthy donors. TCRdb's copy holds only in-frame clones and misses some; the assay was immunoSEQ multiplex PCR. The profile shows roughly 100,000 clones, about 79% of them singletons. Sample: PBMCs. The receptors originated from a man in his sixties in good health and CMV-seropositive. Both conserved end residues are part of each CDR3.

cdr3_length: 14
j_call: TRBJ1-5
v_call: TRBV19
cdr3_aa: CASSGTGGNQPQHF

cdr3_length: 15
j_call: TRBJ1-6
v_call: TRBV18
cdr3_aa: CASSRKGDNNSPLHF

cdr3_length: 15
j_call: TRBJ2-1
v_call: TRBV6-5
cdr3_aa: CASSYSMSGGNEQFF

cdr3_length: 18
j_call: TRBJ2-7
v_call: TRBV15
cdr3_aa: CATSSGTGGSGGFYEQYF

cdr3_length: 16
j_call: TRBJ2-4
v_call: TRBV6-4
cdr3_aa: CASSSQGPIAKNIQYF

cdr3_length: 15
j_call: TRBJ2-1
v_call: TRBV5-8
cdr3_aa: CASSFTTGPYNEQFF

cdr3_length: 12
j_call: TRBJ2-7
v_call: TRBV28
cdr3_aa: CASSRQGYEQYF

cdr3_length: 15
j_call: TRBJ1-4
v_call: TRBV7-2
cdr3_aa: CASSSPPTGSEKLFF

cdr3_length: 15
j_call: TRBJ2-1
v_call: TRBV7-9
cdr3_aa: CASSPSSQYYNEQFF

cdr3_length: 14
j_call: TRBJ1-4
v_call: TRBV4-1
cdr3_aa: CASSGTGGGEKLFF

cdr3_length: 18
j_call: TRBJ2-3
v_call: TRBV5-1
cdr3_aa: CASSFGLAGYTSTDTQYF

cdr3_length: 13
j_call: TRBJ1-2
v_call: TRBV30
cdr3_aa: CAWTGGGQGGYTF

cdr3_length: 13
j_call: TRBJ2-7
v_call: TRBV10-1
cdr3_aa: CASSVETDNEQYF

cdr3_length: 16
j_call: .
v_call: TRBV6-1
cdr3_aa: CASSENPSGVQETQYF

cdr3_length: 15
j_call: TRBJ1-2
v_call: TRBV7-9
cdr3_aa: CASTLDLTGNHGYTF

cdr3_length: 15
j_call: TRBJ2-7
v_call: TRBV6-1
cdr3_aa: CASTPNRDRAHEQYF

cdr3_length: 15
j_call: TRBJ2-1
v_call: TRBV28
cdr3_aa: CASNKGGGQYNEQFF

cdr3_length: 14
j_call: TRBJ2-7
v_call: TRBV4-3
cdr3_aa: CASSQGEGTYEQYF

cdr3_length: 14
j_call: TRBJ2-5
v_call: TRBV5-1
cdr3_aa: CASSVGGTQETQYF

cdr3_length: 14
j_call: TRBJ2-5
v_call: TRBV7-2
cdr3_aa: CASSRQGGGEAQYF

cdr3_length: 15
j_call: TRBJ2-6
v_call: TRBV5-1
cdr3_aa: CASSPQGAGANVLTF

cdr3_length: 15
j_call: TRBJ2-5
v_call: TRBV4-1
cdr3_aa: CASSQEARAGETQYF

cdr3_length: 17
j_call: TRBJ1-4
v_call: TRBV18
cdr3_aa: CASSPTDSIATNEKLFF

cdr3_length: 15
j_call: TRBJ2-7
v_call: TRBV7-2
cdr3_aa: CASSYVASGDYEQYF

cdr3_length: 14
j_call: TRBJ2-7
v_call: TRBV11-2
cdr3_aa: CASSLAVGSYEQYF

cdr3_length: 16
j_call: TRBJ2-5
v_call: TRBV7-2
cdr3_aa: CASSLAFSGGQETQYF

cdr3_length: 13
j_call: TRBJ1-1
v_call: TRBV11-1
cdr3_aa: CASSSTENTEAFF

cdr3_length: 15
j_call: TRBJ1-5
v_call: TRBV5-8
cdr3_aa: CASSLFTSSNQPQHF

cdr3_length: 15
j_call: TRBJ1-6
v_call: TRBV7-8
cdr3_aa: CASCGRQAYNSPLHF

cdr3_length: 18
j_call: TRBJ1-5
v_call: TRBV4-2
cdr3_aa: CASSQASGGRYSNQPQHF

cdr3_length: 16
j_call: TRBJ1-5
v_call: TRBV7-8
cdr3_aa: CASSLTLRYHNQPQHF

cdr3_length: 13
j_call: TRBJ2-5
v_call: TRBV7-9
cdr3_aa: CASTLAGQETQYF

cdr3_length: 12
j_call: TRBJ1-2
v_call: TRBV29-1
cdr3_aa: CSDLSQSYGYTF

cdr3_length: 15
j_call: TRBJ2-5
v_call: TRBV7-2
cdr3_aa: CASSSRTGRGETQYF

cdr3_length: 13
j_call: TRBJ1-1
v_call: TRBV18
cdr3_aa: CVSSPPTSSEAFF

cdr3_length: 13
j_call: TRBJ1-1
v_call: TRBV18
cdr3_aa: CASSPTVNTEAFF